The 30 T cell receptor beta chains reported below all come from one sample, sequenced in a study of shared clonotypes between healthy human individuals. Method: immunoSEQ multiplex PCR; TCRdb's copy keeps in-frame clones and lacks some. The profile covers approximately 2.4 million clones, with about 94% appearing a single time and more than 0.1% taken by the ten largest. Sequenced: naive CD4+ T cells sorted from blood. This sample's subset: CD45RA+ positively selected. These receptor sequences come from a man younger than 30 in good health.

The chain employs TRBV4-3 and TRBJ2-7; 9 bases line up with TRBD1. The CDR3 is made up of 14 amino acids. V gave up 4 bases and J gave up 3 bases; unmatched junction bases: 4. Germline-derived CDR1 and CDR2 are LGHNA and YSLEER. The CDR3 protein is CASSRTGAYYEQYF. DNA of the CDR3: TGCGCCAGCAGCCGGACAGGGGCGTACTACGAGCAGTACTTC.

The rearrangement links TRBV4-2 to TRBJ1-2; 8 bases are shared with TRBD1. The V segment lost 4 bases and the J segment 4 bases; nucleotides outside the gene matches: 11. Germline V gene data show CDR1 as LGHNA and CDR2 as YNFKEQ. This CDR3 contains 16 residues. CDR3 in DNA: TGTGCCAGCAGCCCCCTAGGACAGGGAAAGGCCTATGGCTACACCTTC. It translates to CASSPLGQGKAYGYTF.

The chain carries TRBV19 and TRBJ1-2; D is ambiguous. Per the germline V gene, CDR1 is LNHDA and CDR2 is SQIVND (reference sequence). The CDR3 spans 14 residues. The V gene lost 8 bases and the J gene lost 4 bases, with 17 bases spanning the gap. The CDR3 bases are TGTGCCAGTTGGGTGGGAATTTCCGGCTATGGCTACACCTTC. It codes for CASWVGISGYGYTF.

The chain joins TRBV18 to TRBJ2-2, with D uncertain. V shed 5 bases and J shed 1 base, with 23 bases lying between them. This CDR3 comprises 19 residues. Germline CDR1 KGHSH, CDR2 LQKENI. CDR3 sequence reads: CASSMFEAGQSRNTGELFF. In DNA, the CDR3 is TGTGCCAGCTCAATGTTTGAGGCCGGCCAATCGAGGAACACCGGGGAGCTGTTTTTT. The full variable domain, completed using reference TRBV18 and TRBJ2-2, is NAGVMQNPRHLVRRRGQEARLRCSPMKGHSHVYWYRQLPEEGLKFMVYLQKENIIDESGMPKERFSAEFPKEGPSILRIQQVVRGDSAAYFCASSMFEAGQSRNTGELFFGEGSRLTVL.

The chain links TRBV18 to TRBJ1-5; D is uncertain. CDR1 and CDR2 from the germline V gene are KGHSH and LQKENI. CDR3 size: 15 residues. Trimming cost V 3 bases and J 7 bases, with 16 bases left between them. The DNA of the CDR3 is TGTGCCAGCTCACCCCAAGAGGCGGTTGGGCAGCCCCAGCATTTT. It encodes CASSPQEAVGQPQHF. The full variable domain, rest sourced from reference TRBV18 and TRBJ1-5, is NAGVMQNPRHLVRRRGQEARLRCSPMKGHSHVYWYRQLPEEGLKFMVYLQKENIIDESGMPKERFSAEFPKEGPSILRIQQVVRGDSAAYFCASSPQEAVGQPQHFGDGTRLSIL.

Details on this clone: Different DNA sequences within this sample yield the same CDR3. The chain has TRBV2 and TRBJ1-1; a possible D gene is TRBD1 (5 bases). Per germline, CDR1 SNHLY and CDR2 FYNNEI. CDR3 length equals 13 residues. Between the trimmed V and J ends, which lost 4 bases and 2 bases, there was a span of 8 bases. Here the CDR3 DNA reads TGTGCCAGCAGTGGGGGCAGAAACACTGAAGCTTTCTTT. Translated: CASSGGRNTEAFF.

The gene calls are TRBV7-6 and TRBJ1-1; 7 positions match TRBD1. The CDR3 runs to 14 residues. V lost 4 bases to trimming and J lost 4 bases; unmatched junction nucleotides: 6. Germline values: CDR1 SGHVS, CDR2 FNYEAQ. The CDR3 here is CASSSRTGGTEAFF. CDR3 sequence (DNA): TGTGCCAGCAGCTCGAGGACAGGCGGCACTGAAGCTTTCTTT.

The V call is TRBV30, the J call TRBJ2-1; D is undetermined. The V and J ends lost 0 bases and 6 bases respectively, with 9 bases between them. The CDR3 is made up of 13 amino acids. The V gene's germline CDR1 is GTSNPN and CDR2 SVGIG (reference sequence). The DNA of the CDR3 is TGTGCCTGGAGTGTACATCCCCTCAATGAGCAGTTCTTC. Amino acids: CAWSVHPLNEQFF.

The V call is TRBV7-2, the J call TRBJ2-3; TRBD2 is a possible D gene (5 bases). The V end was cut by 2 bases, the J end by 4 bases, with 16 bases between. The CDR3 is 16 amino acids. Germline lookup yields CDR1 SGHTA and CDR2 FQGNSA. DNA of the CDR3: TGTGCCAGCAGCTTAAGTCTAGCCCCAGGAGCAGATACGCAGTATTTT. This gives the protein CASSLSLAPGADTQYF.

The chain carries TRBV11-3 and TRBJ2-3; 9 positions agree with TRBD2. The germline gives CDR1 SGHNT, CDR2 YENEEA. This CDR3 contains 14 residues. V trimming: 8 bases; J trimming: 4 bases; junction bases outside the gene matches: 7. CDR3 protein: CASSGGRASDTQYF. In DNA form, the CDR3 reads TGTGCCAGCTCTGGCGGGAGGGCCTCAGATACGCAGTATTTT. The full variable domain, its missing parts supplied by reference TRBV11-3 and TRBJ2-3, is EAGVVQSPRYKIIEKKQPVAFWCNPISGHNTLYWYLQNLGQGPELLIRYENEEAVDDSQLPKDRFSAERLKGVDSTLKIQPAELGDSAVYLCASSGGRASDTQYFGPGTRLTVL.

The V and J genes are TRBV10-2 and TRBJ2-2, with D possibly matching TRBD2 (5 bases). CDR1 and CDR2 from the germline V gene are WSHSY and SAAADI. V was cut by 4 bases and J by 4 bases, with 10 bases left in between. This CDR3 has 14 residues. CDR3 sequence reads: CASSATGITGELFF. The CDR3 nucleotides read TGCGCCAGCAGTGCTACGGGGATCACCGGGGAGCTGTTTTTT.

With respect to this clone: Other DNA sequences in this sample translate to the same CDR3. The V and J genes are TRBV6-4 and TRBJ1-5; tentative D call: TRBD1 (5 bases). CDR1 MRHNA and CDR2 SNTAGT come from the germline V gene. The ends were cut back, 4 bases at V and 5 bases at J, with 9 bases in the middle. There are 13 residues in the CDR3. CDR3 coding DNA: TGTGCCAGCAGTGTTGGGGGGGATCAGCCCCAGCATTTT. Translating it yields CASSVGGDQPQHF.

The CDR3 DNA reads as TGTGCCAGCAGTTCCTCTGGGAGAACACTGTTTTTT. Translating gives CASSSSGRTLFF. The chain carries TRBV6-5 and TRBJ1-4; D is unresolved. Per the germline V gene, CDR1 is MNHEY and CDR2 is SVGAGI. V was trimmed by 4 bases and J by 13 bases, leaving 13 bases between them. CDR3 size: 12 residues.

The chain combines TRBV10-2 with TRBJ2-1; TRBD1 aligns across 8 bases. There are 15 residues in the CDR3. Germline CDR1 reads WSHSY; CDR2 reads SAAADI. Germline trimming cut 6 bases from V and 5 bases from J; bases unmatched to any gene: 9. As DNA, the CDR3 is TGCGCCAGCAGGACCCTACAGGGGGTAAACAATGAGCAGTTCTTC. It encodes CASRTLQGVNNEQFF.

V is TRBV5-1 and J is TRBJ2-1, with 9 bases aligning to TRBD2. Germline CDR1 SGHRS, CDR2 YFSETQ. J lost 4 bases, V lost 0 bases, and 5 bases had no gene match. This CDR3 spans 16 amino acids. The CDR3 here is CASSLASGVKYNEQFF. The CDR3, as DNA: TGCGCCAGCAGCTTGGCTAGCGGGGTAAAGTACAATGAGCAGTTCTTC.

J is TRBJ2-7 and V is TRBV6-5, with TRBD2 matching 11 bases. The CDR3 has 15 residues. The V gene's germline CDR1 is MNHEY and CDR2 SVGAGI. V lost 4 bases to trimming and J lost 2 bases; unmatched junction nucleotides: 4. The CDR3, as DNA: TGTGCCAGCAGTTTAGGGACTAGCGGTCCCTACGAGCAGTACTTC. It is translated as CASSLGTSGPYEQYF.

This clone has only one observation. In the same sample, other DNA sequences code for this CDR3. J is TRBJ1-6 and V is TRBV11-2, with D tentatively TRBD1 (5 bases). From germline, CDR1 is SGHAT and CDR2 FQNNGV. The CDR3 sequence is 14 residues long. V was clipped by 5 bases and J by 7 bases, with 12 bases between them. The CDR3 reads CASSPARDNSPLHF. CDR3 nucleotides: TGTGCCAGCAGCCCCGCCCGGGACAATTCACCCCTCCACTTT.

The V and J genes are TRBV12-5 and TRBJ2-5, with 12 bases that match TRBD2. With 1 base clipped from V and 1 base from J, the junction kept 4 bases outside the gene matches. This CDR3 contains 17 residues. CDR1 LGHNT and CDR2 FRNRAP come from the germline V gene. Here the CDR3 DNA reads TGTGCTAGTGGTTTGGGACTAGCGGGAGCAACCCAAGAGACCCAGTACTTC. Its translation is CASGLGLAGATQETQYF.

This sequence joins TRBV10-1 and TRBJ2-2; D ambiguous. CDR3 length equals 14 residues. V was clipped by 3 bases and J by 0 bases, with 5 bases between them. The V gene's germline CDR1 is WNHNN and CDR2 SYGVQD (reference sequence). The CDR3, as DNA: TGCGCCAGCAGTGAACGACCGAACACCGGGGAGCTGTTTTTT. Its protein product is CASSERPNTGELFF.

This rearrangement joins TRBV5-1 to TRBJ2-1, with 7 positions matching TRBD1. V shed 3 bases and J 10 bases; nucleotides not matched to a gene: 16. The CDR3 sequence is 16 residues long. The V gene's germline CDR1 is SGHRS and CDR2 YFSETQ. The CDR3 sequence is CASSSTLQRTGQEQFF. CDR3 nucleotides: TGCGCCAGCAGCTCAACACTACAGAGGACAGGCCAGGAGCAGTTCTTC.

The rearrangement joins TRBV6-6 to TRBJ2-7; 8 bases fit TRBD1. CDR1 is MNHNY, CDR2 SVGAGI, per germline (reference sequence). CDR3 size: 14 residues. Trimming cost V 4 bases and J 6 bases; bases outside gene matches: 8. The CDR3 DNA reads TGTGCCAGCAGTTTTCTGACAGGGGCGGGCGAGCAGTACTTC. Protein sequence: CASSFLTGAGEQYF.

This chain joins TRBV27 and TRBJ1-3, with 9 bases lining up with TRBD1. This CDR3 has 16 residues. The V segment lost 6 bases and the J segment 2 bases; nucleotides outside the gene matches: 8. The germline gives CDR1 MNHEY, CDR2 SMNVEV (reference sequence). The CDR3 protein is CASRPGTGPTGNTIYF. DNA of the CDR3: TGTGCCAGCAGACCCGGGACAGGGCCTACTGGAAACACCATATATTTT.

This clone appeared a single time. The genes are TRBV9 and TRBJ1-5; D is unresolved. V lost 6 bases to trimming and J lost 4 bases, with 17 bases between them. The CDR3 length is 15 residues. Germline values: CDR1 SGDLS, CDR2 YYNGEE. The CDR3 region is CASTPSGSPNQPQHF. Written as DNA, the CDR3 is TGTGCCAGCACCCCCTCGGGCAGCCCGAATCAGCCCCAGCATTTT.

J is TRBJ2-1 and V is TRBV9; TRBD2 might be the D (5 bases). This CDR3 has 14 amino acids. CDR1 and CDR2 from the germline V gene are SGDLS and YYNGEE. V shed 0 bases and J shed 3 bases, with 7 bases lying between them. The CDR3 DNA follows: TGTGCCAGCAGCGTAGTGGACTTCTACAATGAGCAGTTCTTC. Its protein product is CASSVVDFYNEQFF.

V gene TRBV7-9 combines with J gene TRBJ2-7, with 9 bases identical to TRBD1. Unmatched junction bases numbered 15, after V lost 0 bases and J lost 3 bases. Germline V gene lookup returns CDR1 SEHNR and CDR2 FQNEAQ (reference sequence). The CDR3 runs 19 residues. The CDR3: CASSLAGPQGQGPNYEQYF. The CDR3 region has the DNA TGTGCCAGCAGCTTAGCGGGGCCCCAAGGACAGGGGCCTAACTACGAGCAGTACTTC.

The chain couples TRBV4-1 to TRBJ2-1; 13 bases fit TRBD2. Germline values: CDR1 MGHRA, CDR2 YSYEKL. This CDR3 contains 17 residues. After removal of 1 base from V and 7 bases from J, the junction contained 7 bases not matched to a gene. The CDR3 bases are TGCGCCAGCAGCCAAGGACTAGCGGGAGGCCCCGGGAATGAGCAGTTCTTC. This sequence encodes CASSQGLAGGPGNEQFF.

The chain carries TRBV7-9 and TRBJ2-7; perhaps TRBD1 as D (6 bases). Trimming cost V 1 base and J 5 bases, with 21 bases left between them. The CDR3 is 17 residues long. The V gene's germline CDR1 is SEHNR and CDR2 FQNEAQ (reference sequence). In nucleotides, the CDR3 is TGTGCCAGCAGCTTAGGAAGAGCATGGGTGGCAGGGGACGAGCAGTACTTC. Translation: CASSLGRAWVAGDEQYF.

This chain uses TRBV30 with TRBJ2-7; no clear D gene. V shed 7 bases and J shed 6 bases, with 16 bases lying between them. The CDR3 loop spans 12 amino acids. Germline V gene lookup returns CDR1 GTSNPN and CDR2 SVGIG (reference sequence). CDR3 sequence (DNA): TGTGCCTCCAAACGCGAAGGCAGCGAGCAGTACTTC. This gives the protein CASKREGSEQYF.

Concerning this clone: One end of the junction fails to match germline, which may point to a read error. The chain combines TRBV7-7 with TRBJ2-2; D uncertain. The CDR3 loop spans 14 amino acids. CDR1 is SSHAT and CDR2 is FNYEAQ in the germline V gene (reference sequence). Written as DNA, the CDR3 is TGTGCTAGCAGCTTCACTTCGAACACCGGGGAGCTGTTTTTT. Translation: CASSFTSNTGELFF.

In DNA form, the CDR3 reads TGTGCCAGCAGCGGATGGAGGAACCGCTACGAGCAGTACTTC. It specifies CASSGWRNRYEQYF. The V gene is TRBV7-9, the J gene TRBJ2-7, with D perhaps matching TRBD2 (5 bases). Germline-derived CDR1 and CDR2 are SEHNR and FQNEAQ (reference sequence). Trimming removed 5 bases at V and 3 bases at J, with 14 bases between. This CDR3 spans 14 amino acids.